This T cell receptor (beta chain) was captured in a study of shared clonotypes between healthy human individuals. As for the study in general: Each donor's CD8 memory used one plate, CD8 naive two, each CD4 subset three. The study's findings and limits: Relative to clonotypes present in all four donors, those not shared had lower generation probabilities. Clonotype sharing among donors was thought likely to change with sequencing depth.

Measured with immunoSEQ multiplex PCR; TCRdb has only the in-frame clones, and not every one. The sample yields a few million clones, around 93% seen once. Trimming removed 3 bases from V and 4 bases from J; junction bases left unmatched: 7. This CDR3 has 17 residues. Germline assignment: CDR1 LGHNA and CDR2 YNFKEQ. CD4+ cell separation produced CD45RA+ naive and CD45RA-negative memory subsets. A remark on this clone: Its antigen is unknown.

The clonotype was recovered from a young man in good health. Some clones in this sample may be carry-over from other donors' samples. The sequenced sample consisted of naive CD4+ T cells from PBMCs. Subset noted: CD45RA+ positively selected. This sequence joins TRBV4-2 and TRBJ2-3; 13 bases align to TRBD2. The CDR3 coding sequence is TGTGCCAGCAGCCAGTCGACTAGCGGGAGGCTGGCAGATACGCAGTATTTT. Protein sequence: CASSQSTSGRLADTQYF.